What follows is one T cell receptor (beta chain) and its context. Its specificity is unknown. Trimming left V 5 bases short and J 5 bases short, with 15 bases between. Germline-derived CDR1 and CDR2 are SEHNR and FQNEAQ (reference sequence). The CDR3 length is 14 residues. The data originate from a study of shared clonotypes between healthy human individuals. TCRdb keeps only in-frame clones here, not all; method: immunoSEQ multiplex PCR. The sample holds 550,000 to 800,000 clones, about 90% seen once. General study findings and limits: Non-shared clonotypes displayed generation probabilities falling below those of clonotypes present in all four donors. How much donors shared clonotypes was expected to be affected by sequencing depth. Rarefaction indicated that sorted-subset sequencing remained incomplete although depth was large. For naive CD4 cells, 4% to 5% of clonotypes were shared across a handful of donors.

The chain uses TRBV7-9 and TRBJ2-5; tentatively, D is TRBD2 (6 bases). What was sequenced was memory CD8+ T cells from PBMCs. Subset specified: CD45RO+ cells pooled with CCR7-negative TemRA cells. The receptor comes from a man between 18 and 29 years old in good health. Some clones in this sample may be carry-over from other donors' samples. The DNA for the CDR3 is TGTGCCAGCAGCCTTAGCGGTACGCCGGAGACCCAGTACTTC. Residues: CASSLSGTPETQYF.